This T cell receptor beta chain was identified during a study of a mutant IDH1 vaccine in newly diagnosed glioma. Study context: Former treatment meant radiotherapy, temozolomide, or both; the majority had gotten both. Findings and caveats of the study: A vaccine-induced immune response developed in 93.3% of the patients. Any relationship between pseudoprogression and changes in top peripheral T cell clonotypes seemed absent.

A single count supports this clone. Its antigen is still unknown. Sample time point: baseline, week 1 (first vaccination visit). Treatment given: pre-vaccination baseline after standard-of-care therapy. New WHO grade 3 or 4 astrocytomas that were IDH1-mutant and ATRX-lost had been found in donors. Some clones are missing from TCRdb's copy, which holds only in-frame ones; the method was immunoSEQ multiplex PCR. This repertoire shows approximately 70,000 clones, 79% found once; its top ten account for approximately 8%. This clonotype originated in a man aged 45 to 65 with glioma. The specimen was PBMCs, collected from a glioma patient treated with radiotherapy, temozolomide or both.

As DNA, the CDR3 is TGTGCCAGCAGCTTTAGCGGGGGGACTAGCACAGATACGCAGTATTTT. It codes for CASSFSGGTSTDTQYF. The genes are TRBV7-9 and TRBJ2-3; 10 bases fit TRBD2. Germline-derived CDR1 and CDR2 are SEHNR and FQNEAQ (reference sequence). The CDR3 is 16 residues long. V lost 3 bases to trimming and J lost 0 bases; unmatched junction nucleotides: 3. The whole variable domain, remainder taken from reference TRBV7-9 and TRBJ2-3, is DTGVSQNPRHKITKRGQNVTFRCDPISEHNRLYWYRQTLGQGPEFLTYFQNEAQLEKSRLLSDRFSAERPKGSFSTLEIQRTEQGDSAMYLCASSFSGGTSTDTQYFGPGTRLTVL.